These 20 T cell receptor beta chains were sequenced from one sample in a study of shared clonotypes between healthy human individuals. Sequencing was performed with immunoSEQ multiplex PCR; in TCRdb, only in-frame clones are kept and a portion is missing. This sample yields some 2 million clones, of which 85% to 95% are seen a single time; 1.2% belongs to the top ten. CD45RO-negative cells were positively selected for CCR7, leaving out terminally differentiated effector memory CD45RA+ cells. Specimen: naive CD8+ T cells sorted from blood. These receptor sequences come from a man between 18 and 29 years old in good health.

A few counts support this clone. Other DNA sequences in this sample translate to the same CDR3. V gene TRBV6-5 combines with J gene TRBJ2-7; 7 bases are shared with TRBD1. V shed 5 bases, J shed 2 bases, and the junction held 3 bases outside the gene matches. Germline loops: CDR1 MNHEY, CDR2 SVGAGI. This CDR3 has 13 residues. CDR3 sequence reads: CASSPGTAYEQYF. CDR3 nucleotides: TGTGCCAGCAGTCCCGGGACAGCCTACGAGCAGTACTTC.

This rearrangement joins TRBV27 to TRBJ2-7; tentative D call: TRBD1 (6 bases). This CDR3 spans 14 amino acids. Trimming stripped 5 bases from V and 3 bases from J, with 14 bases between. Germline CDR1 reads MNHEY; CDR2 reads SMNVEV (reference sequence). This CDR3 is CASSPTGPRYEQYF. In DNA, the CDR3 is TGTGCCAGCAGTCCCACAGGGCCCCGCTACGAGCAGTACTTC.

V and J are TRBV11-2 and TRBJ2-7; tentatively, D is TRBD1 (6 bases). Trimming shortened V by 0 bases and J by 3 bases, and 9 bases separated the two germline ends. The CDR3 loop spans 14 amino acids. Germline CDR1 and CDR2: SGHAT and FQNNGV. This chain's CDR3 is CASSLDRGFYEQYF. The CDR3 DNA reads TGTGCCAGCAGCTTAGATAGGGGGTTCTACGAGCAGTACTTC.

The chain has TRBV27 and TRBJ2-7; tentatively, D is TRBD2 (6 bases). The CDR3 is 16 residues long. CDR1 and CDR2 from the germline V gene are MNHEY and SMNVEV (reference sequence). Trimming shortened V by 4 bases and J by 2 bases, and 18 bases separated the two germline ends. The CDR3 is CASSSGVGGNPYEQYF. CDR3 nucleotides: TGTGCCAGCAGTTCAGGAGTTGGGGGGAATCCCTACGAGCAGTACTTC.

The chain recombines TRBV11-2 with TRBJ2-7; D could derive from TRBD1 or TRBD2 (5 bases each). V was clipped by 7 bases and J by 2 bases, with 18 bases between them. This CDR3 has 15 residues. In germline, CDR1 is SGHAT, CDR2 FQNNGV. The DNA of the CDR3 is TGTGCCAGCACCGGGGCGATGAGCGCTCCCTACGAGCAGTACTTC. Amino acids: CASTGAMSAPYEQYF.

This chain connects TRBV7-9 to TRBJ2-7; TRBD1 matches at 10 bases. Trimming removed 1 base from V and 0 bases from J; junction bases left unmatched: 6. The CDR3 covers 17 residues. The germline gives CDR1 SEHNR, CDR2 FQNEAQ (reference sequence). This chain's CDR3 is CASSLGGTGASSYEQYF. In DNA, the CDR3 is TGTGCCAGCAGCTTAGGGGGGACAGGGGCGAGCTCCTACGAGCAGTACTTC. The full variable domain, with the rest looked up from reference TRBV7-9 and TRBJ2-7, is DTGVSQNPRHKITKRGQNVTFRCDPISEHNRLYWYRQTLGQGPEFLTYFQNEAQLEKSRLLSDRFSAERPKGSFSTLEIQRTEQGDSAMYLCASSLGGTGASSYEQYFGPGTRLTVT.

This chain joins TRBV4-3 and TRBJ1-4; TRBD1 is a possible D gene (5 bases). Germline-derived CDR1 and CDR2 are LGHNA and YSLEER. Between the trimmed V and J ends, which lost 4 bases and 0 bases, there was a span of 9 bases. The CDR3 contains 15 residues. This chain's CDR3 is CASSPMGPTNEKLFF. The CDR3 nucleotides read TGCGCCAGCAGCCCCATGGGGCCAACTAATGAAAAACTGTTTTTT.

The chain couples TRBV6-6 to TRBJ1-3; weak D call: TRBD1 (6 bases). The V and J ends lost 9 bases and 2 bases respectively, with 11 bases between them. Germline CDR1 MNHNY, CDR2 SVGAGI (reference sequence). The CDR3 has 13 amino acids. CDR3 DNA: TGTGCCAGTACAGGGAGGCCTGGAAACACCATATATTTT. Translating gives CASTGRPGNTIYF.

The rearrangement joins TRBV19 to TRBJ2-7, with a possible D match to TRBD1 (6 bases). The CDR3 is 14 residues long. The V gene lost 8 bases and the J gene lost 1 base, with 15 bases spanning the gap. In germline, CDR1 is LNHDA, CDR2 SQIVND (reference sequence). CDR3 amino acids: CASSAGAISYEQYF. The CDR3 DNA is TGTGCCAGTTCCGCAGGGGCTATTTCCTACGAGCAGTACTTC.

This chain joins TRBV7-9 and TRBJ2-7, with 8 bases matching TRBD2. The CDR3 covers 15 residues. Germline lookup yields CDR1 SEHNR and CDR2 FQNEAQ (reference sequence). V lost 5 bases, J lost 0 bases, and 6 bases stayed unmatched. CDR3 nucleotide sequence: TGTGCCAGCAGCCTCCCCGGGGGGGGCTCCTACGAGCAGTACTTC. Amino acid sequence: CASSLPGGGSYEQYF.

This chain uses TRBV2 with TRBJ1-1; TRBD1 agrees at 7 bases. Germline-derived CDR1 and CDR2 are SNHLY and FYNNEI. The CDR3 runs to 12 residues. V gave up 10 bases and J gave up 6 bases; unmatched junction bases: 8. The CDR3 sequence is CATRGTYAEAFF. CDR3 DNA: TGTGCCACCAGGGGGACATACGCTGAAGCTTTCTTT.

The chain has TRBV30 and TRBJ2-1, with 10 bases identical to TRBD2. The CDR3 is 14 amino acids. V shed 5 bases and J 3 bases; nucleotides not matched to a gene: 4. Germline loops: CDR1 GTSNPN, CDR2 SVGIG (reference sequence). CDR3 bases: TGTGCCTGGGGGAGGACTAGCGGCTACAATGAGCAGTTCTTC. Protein product: CAWGRTSGYNEQFF.

The chain combines TRBV4-3 with TRBJ1-4, with D hard to call. Trimming pared 0 bases from V and 4 bases from J, leaving 9 bases between. Germline values: CDR1 LGHNA, CDR2 YSLEER. The CDR3 contains 15 residues. The CDR3, as DNA: TGCGCCAGCAGCCAAGAAAGGCAGAGTAATGAAAAACTGTTTTTT. It is translated as CASSQERQSNEKLFF.

V is TRBV30 and J is TRBJ1-3, with D tentatively TRBD1 (6 bases). The CDR3 is 15 amino acids. The ends were cut back, 1 base at V and 2 bases at J, with 12 bases in the middle. Germline V CDR1 and CDR2: GTSNPN, SVGIG (reference sequence). CDR3 loop: CAWSEGGGTGNTIYF. CDR3 sequence (DNA): TGTGCCTGGAGTGAAGGAGGGGGAACTGGAAACACCATATATTTT. Together with reference TRBV30 and TRBJ1-3, the CDR3 gives the full variable domain: SQTIHQWPATLVQPVGSPLSLECTVEGTSNPNLYWYRQAAGRGLQLLFYSVGIGQISSEVPQNLSASRPQDRQFILSSKKLLLSDSGFYLCAWSEGGGTGNTIYFGEGSWLTVV.

V usage is TRBV30 and J usage is TRBJ2-7; D gene unclear. The CDR3 extends over 13 amino acids. Germline values: CDR1 GTSNPN, CDR2 SVGIG (reference sequence). V was cut by 4 bases and J by 5 bases, with 15 bases left in between. CDR3 residues: CAWTPRMGDEQYF. The CDR3 DNA follows: TGTGCCTGGACCCCAAGGATGGGCGACGAGCAGTACTTC.

As DNA, the CDR3 is TGTGCCAGCAGCTCCTGGGACCTTAACTATGGCTACACCTTC. Protein: CASSSWDLNYGYTF. This chain joins TRBV7-9 and TRBJ1-2, with D possibly being TRBD1 (5 bases). Trimming removed 4 bases from V and 1 base from J, with 10 bases in between. This CDR3 has 14 residues. The germline V gene has CDR1 SEHNR and CDR2 FQNEAQ (reference sequence).

V and J are TRBV4-1 and TRBJ2-5, with TRBD2 matching over 9 bases. The V and J ends lost 0 bases and 1 base, in that order; junction bases with no gene match: 6. Germline CDR1 and CDR2: MGHRA and YSYEKL. The CDR3 is 17 amino acids. The CDR3 sequence is CASSQDPAGGTQETQYF. The CDR3 DNA sequence: TGCGCCAGCAGCCAAGATCCAGCGGGAGGTACCCAAGAGACCCAGTACTTC.

The count of this clone is one. The chain recombines TRBV6-8 with TRBJ1-2; D perhaps matches TRBD1 (6 bases). In germline, CDR1 is MNHGY, CDR2 SAAAGT. The CDR3 totals 11 residues. Trimming removed 4 bases at V and 7 bases at J, with 7 bases between. The CDR3 region is CASSWDIGYTF. CDR3 DNA: TGTGCCAGCAGTTGGGACATTGGCTACACCTTC.

Only a few counts were recorded for this clone. The chain joins TRBV30 to TRBJ1-1; D possibly corresponds to TRBD1 (5 bases). V dropped 0 bases and J dropped 5 bases, with 10 bases sitting between them. The CDR3 loop spans 13 amino acids. CDR1 is GTSNPN, CDR2 SVGIG, per germline (reference sequence). The CDR3 DNA follows: TGTGCCTGGAGTGTACTATGGGGGACTGAAGCTTTCTTT. It is translated as CAWSVLWGTEAFF. The variable domain in full, with the rest retrieved from reference TRBV30 and TRBJ1-1, is SQTIHQWPATLVQPVGSPLSLECTVEGTSNPNLYWYRQAAGRGLQLLFYSVGIGQISSEVPQNLSASRPQDRQFILSSKKLLLSDSGFYLCAWSVLWGTEAFFGQGTRLTVV.

V gene TRBV9 combines with J gene TRBJ2-1, with D hard to call. The CDR3 is 16 amino acids. V was shortened by 1 base and J by 4 bases, with 15 bases between the two germline ends. Germline V CDR1 and CDR2: SGDLS, YYNGEE. CDR3: CASSVTSRAIYNEQFF. Here the CDR3 DNA reads TGTGCCAGCAGCGTAACAAGCCGGGCAATATACAATGAGCAGTTCTTC.